The 13 T cell receptor beta chains reported below all come from one sample, sequenced in a study of post-analysis software for immune sequencing data. Each TCR beta cDNA library carried unique molecular identifiers. TCRdb recomputed calls from the PCR reads with MiXCR, one row per CDR3 protein. Here the sample spans about 770,000 distinct CDR3 sequences, under 60% being singletons. Their recognized antigens are unknown. Findings of the study overall: TRBV5-6, TRBV5-1 and TRBV20-1 belonged to a set of roughly 5 TRBV segments that were more frequent in patients than controls.

The sequenced sample consisted of blood. The origin of the receptors is a girl aged 5 to 17 with multiple sclerosis.

The V and J genes are TRBV2 and TRBJ2-1; D unclear. Per the germline V gene, CDR1 is SNHLY and CDR2 is FYNNEI. The ends were cut back, 10 bases at V and 7 bases at J, with 14 bases in the middle. This CDR3 contains 12 residues. The CDR3 region is CATDKGQNEQFF. The CDR3, as DNA: TGTGCCACCGATAAAGGTCAGAATGAGCAGTTCTTC.

V and J are TRBV28 and TRBJ1-1; the D is unclear. The CDR3 length is 14 residues. Trimming left V 6 bases short and J 1 base short, with 12 bases between. The V gene's germline CDR1 is MDHEN and CDR2 SYDVKM. As DNA, the CDR3 is TGTGCCAGCAGCCCACCGGGCCAGAACACTGAAGCTTTCTTT. This encodes CASSPPGQNTEAFF. Filled out from reference TRBV28 and TRBJ1-1, the complete variable domain reads DVKVTQSSRYLVKRTGEKVFLECVQDMDHENMFWYRQDPGLGLRLIYFSYDVKMKEKGDIPEGYSVSREKKERFSLILESASTNQTSMYLCASSPPGQNTEAFFGQGTRLTVV.

V gene TRBV5-1 combines with J gene TRBJ2-5, with TRBD1 as a possible D gene (6 bases). The closer fit of TRBJ2-7 to the DNA end suggests the J call may be wrong. From germline, CDR1 is SGHRS and CDR2 YFSETQ. The CDR3 has 14 residues. The CDR3 is CASSLMGHGYEQYF. CDR3 DNA: TGCGCCAGCAGCTTAATGGGACATGGGTACGAGCAGTACTTC.

This clonotype was found a few times. V gene TRBV12-3 or TRBV12-4 combines with J gene TRBJ2-7; 10 bases map to TRBD2. The CDR3 has 14 residues. The trim removed 5 bases at V and 3 bases at J, leaving 4 bases unmatched. The CDR3 protein is CASSISGRVYEQYF. The CDR3 DNA reads as TGTGCCAGCAGTATCAGCGGGAGGGTCTACGAGCAGTACTTC.

This clonotype was counted once. V gene TRBV7-9 combines with J gene TRBJ1-1; the D gene is possibly TRBD1 (5 bases). The CDR3 totals 15 residues. V was pared by 7 bases and J by 8 bases, with 23 bases between. The V gene's germline CDR1 is SEHNR and CDR2 FQNEAQ (reference sequence). CDR3 in amino acids: CASTDSPGGTGEAFF. In DNA, the CDR3 is TGTGCCAGCACCGACTCCCCGGGGGGGACGGGGGAAGCTTTCTTT.

This chain joins TRBV20-1 and TRBJ2-5; D not resolved. The better agreement between TRBJ2-7 and the DNA end casts doubt on the J call. This CDR3 spans 11 amino acids. Germline loops: CDR1 DFQATT, CDR2 SNEGSKA (reference sequence). The CDR3 sequence is CSARITYEQYF. As DNA, the CDR3 is TGCAGTGCCCGCATTACCTACGAGCAGTACTTC.

In its sample, this clonotype was seen a few times. The chain employs TRBV7-8 and TRBJ2-7; D uncertain. CDR1 SGHVS and CDR2 FQNEAQ come from the germline V gene. This CDR3 is 14 amino acids long. V shed 5 bases and J shed 6 bases, with 17 bases lying between them. This CDR3 reads CASSPRLRPSEQYF. Here the CDR3 DNA reads TGTGCCAGCAGCCCCAGACTCAGGCCGTCCGAGCAGTACTTC.

This clonotype showed up many times. The chain couples TRBV29-1 to TRBJ1-1; D is perhaps TRBD1 (5 bases). This CDR3 region has 13 residues. V lost 7 bases and J lost 3, with 15 bases in between. Germline loops: CDR1 SQVTM, CDR2 ANQGSEA. The CDR3 bases are TGCAGCGCCGTCGGGGGTGGATACACTGAAGCTTTCTTT. This codes for CSAVGGGYTEAFF. Complete variable domain (other parts from reference TRBV29-1 and TRBJ1-1): SAVISQKPSRDICQRGTSLTIQCQVDSQVTMMFWYRQQPGQSLTLIATANQGSEATYESGFVIDKFPISRPNLTFSTLTVSNMSPEDSSIYLCSAVGGGYTEAFFGQGTRLTVV.

This chain uses TRBV6-4 with TRBJ2-3; D perhaps matches TRBD2 (6 bases). Trimming removed 2 bases at V and 0 bases at J, with 21 bases between. The CDR3 contains 19 residues. Germline V gene lookup returns CDR1 MRHNA and CDR2 SNTAGT. CDR3 residues: CASSDPRLGSRTSTDTQYF. CDR3 coding DNA: TGTGCCAGCAGTGACCCCAGACTAGGGTCAAGAACTAGCACAGATACGCAGTATTTT.

The chain recombines TRBV28 with TRBJ1-4, with a weak D call TRBD1 (5 bases). This CDR3 spans 16 amino acids. Trimming left V 4 bases short and J 4 bases short, with 16 bases between. Germline assignment: CDR1 MDHEN and CDR2 SYDVKM. CDR3 in DNA: TGTGCCAGCAGTTATTCCGGGACCGTGCTTAATGAAAAACTGTTTTTT. It translates to CASSYSGTVLNEKLFF.

The chain recombines TRBV5-1 with TRBJ2-7; maybe TRBD1 (5 bases). Germline loops: CDR1 SGHRS, CDR2 YFSETQ. This CDR3 is 15 amino acids long. Trimming cost V 0 bases and J 1 base, with 11 bases left between them. As DNA, the CDR3 is TGCGCCAGCAGCTTGGTAGGGGTCCTATCCTACGAGCAGTACTTC. It is translated as CASSLVGVLSYEQYF.

This clonotype was found a few times. The gene calls are TRBV5-1 and TRBJ2-3, with D possibly TRBD2 on 6 matching bases. This CDR3 spans 16 amino acids. The V end lost 0 bases, the J end lost 1 base, and 12 bases lay between the germline ends. Germline V gene data show CDR1 as SGHRS and CDR2 as YFSETQ. CDR3 bases: TGCGCCAGCAGCTTGGCCGTCTCGGGGGGCACAGATACGCAGTATTTT. Translating it yields CASSLAVSGGTDTQYF. Full variable domain (remainder filled in from reference TRBV5-1 and TRBJ2-3): KAGVTQTPRYLIKTRGQQVTLSCSPISGHRSVSWYQQTPGQGLQFLFEYFSETQRNKGNFPGRFSGRQFSNSRSEMNVSTLELGDSALYLCASSLAVSGGTDTQYFGPGTRLTVL.

V and J are TRBV5-1 and TRBJ2-7; 7 positions agree with TRBD2. The CDR3 has 18 amino acids. V lost 1 base, J lost 4 bases, and 17 bases stayed unmatched. Germline CDR1 is SGHRS and CDR2 is YFSETQ. CDR3 residues: CASSLSASGPTGGYEQYF. In DNA form, the CDR3 reads TGCGCCAGCAGCTTGTCGGCTAGCGGTCCAACGGGGGGTTACGAGCAGTACTTC.